This T cell receptor (beta chain) is drawn from a study of T cell responses to AZD1222 COVID-19 vaccine. Looking at the study overall: Second-dose timings of about 4 or about 12 weeks were pooled. Points from the study as a whole: Clonal diversity was possibly underestimated, and white British individuals and females predominated among donors. Within unmutated variant regions lay the reported targets of nearly half of spike-specific TCRs.

Germline V gene sequence: CDR1 SGHVS, CDR2 FQNEAQ. Trimming cost V 4 bases and J 1 base, with 7 bases left between them. This CDR3 is 13 amino acids long. To note about this clone: Antigen: not known.

The method was immunoSEQ multiplex PCR; TCRdb's version includes in-frame clones alone and lacks a portion of them. This sample yields about 95,000 clones, of which around 90% are seen a single time; about 3.9% belongs to the top ten. This chain uses TRBV7-8 with TRBJ1-1; D might be TRBD1 (5 bases). The specimen was peripheral blood, collected on day 0 of AZD1222 vaccination. The sequence came from an adult in good health. The DNA of the CDR3 is TGTGCCAGCAGCTCAGACAGGAACACTGAAGCTTTCTTT. Translating gives CASSSDRNTEAFF.